The rows below give T cell receptor beta chains drawn from one sample of a study of circulating and synovial CD4+ cells in juvenile arthritis. Method: immunoSEQ multiplex PCR; TCRdb's copy keeps in-frame clones and lacks some. In the table there are some 33,000 clones, roughly 94% of which are singletons. Sequenced sample: CD4+ T cells from blood. Every receptor here comes from a human donor with juvenile idiopathic arthritis. Both conserved end residues are part of each CDR3. D genes are given only for firm matches. Clone size is given for some rows only: seen once, a few or many times, or a class if the clone is expanded.

v_gene: TRBV9
j_gene: TRBJ1-6
abundance: -
d_gene: -
CDR3nt: TGTGCCAGCAGCTCATCTGACAGCGTGAATTCACCCCTCCACTTT
CDR3aa: CASSSSDSVNSPLHF

v_gene: TRBV5-6
j_gene: TRBJ2-1
abundance: -
d_gene: TRBD1
CDR3nt: TGTGCCAGCAGCTGGACGACAGGGAGCTCCTACAATGAGCAGTTCTTC
CDR3aa: CASSWTTGSSYNEQFF

v_gene: TRBV12-5
j_gene: TRBJ1-2
abundance: few
d_gene: -
CDR3nt: TGTGCTAGTGGTTTGGTATCAGGTGGCTACACCTTC
CDR3aa: CASGLVSGGYTF

v_gene: TRBV10-3
j_gene: TRBJ1-1
abundance: -
d_gene: TRBD1
CDR3nt: TGTGCCATCAGTACAGGGGGAGATGCGGACACTGAAGCTTTCTTT
CDR3aa: CAISTGGDADTEAFF

v_gene: TRBV18
j_gene: TRBJ2-3
abundance: -
d_gene: -
CDR3nt: TGTGCCAGCTCACCTCAGGTATCCACAGATACGCAGTATTTT
CDR3aa: CASSPQVSTDTQYF

v_gene: TRBV29-1
j_gene: TRBJ2-5
abundance: -
d_gene: -
CDR3nt: TGCAGCGTTGATTACGGTGGGCAGAAAGATCCTTTGACCCAGTACTTC
CDR3aa: CSVDYGGQKDPLTQYF

v_gene: TRBV19
j_gene: TRBJ1-2
abundance: -
d_gene: -
CDR3nt: TGTGCCAGTAGTAAGTTTGGCAAGGGAGAAGCTAACTATGGCTACACCTTC
CDR3aa: CASSKFGKGEANYGYTF

v_gene: TRBV15
j_gene: TRBJ2-5
abundance: -
d_gene: TRBD2
CDR3nt: TGTGCCACCAGCAGAGATTTCCTAGCGGGGGGACAAGAGACCCAGTACTTC
CDR3aa: CATSRDFLAGGQETQYF

v_gene: TRBV10-2
j_gene: TRBJ1-2
abundance: -
d_gene: TRBD1
CDR3nt: TGCGCCAGCAGTGAGAGACAGGGGGCGTTAGATATGTATGGCTACACCTTC
CDR3aa: CASSERQGALDMYGYTF

v_gene: TRBV5-6
j_gene: TRBJ2-3
abundance: -
d_gene: -
CDR3nt: TGTGCCAGCAGCGGGGGGGCCGGTGCGGATACGCAGTATTTT
CDR3aa: CASSGGAGADTQYF

v_gene: TRBV5-1
j_gene: TRBJ1-1
abundance: -
d_gene: -
CDR3nt: TGCGCCAGCAGCTTCTCGTTGAACACTGAAGCTTTCTTT
CDR3aa: CASSFSLNTEAFF

v_gene: TRBV27
j_gene: TRBJ1-2
abundance: -
d_gene: TRBD1
CDR3nt: TGTGCCAGCAGTCCGAGACAGGGAGGATTGAGGAGTGGCTACACCTTC
CDR3aa: CASSPRQGGLRSGYTF

v_gene: TRBV5-1
j_gene: TRBJ2-4
abundance: -
d_gene: -
CDR3nt: TGCGCCAGCAGCCTGAGACAACCCTCACTAGCCAAAAACATTCAGTACTTC
CDR3aa: CASSLRQPSLAKNIQYF

v_gene: TRBV5-6
j_gene: TRBJ2-1
abundance: once
d_gene: TRBD2
CDR3nt: TGTGCCAGCAGCTTGGCAAGTAAAGGGACTACCTACAATGAGCAGTTCTTC
CDR3aa: CASSLASKGTTYNEQFF

v_gene: TRBV5-6
j_gene: TRBJ1-6
abundance: -
d_gene: -
CDR3nt: TGTGCCAGCAGCTCGTCCCTCAGGGGCTCCTATAATTCCCCCCTCCACTTT
CDR3aa: CASSSSLRGSYNSPLHF

v_gene: TRBV11-2
j_gene: TRBJ1-4
abundance: -
d_gene: -
CDR3nt: TGTGCCAGCAGCTTAAAGGTGAAGGGGGAAGAACTGTTTTTT
CDR3aa: CASSLKVKGEELFF

v_gene: TRBV11-2
j_gene: TRBJ2-7
abundance: -
d_gene: -
CDR3nt: TGTGCCAGCAGCTCGCAGGGTTTAGGGCAGTACTTC
CDR3aa: CASSSQGLGQYF

v_gene: TRBV7-9
j_gene: TRBJ1-5
abundance: -
d_gene: -
CDR3nt: TGTGCCAGCAGCTTAAGTGCGGGTTCAAGCAATCAGCCCCAGCATTTT
CDR3aa: CASSLSAGSSNQPQHF

v_gene: TRBV28
j_gene: TRBJ2-7
abundance: -
d_gene: -
CDR3nt: TGTGCCAGCAGTTTGGGAACAGGGGAGGCCTCCTACGAGCAGTACTTC
CDR3aa: CASSLGTGEASYEQYF

v_gene: TRBV2
j_gene: TRBJ2-3
abundance: -
d_gene: TRBD2
CDR3nt: TGTGCCAGCAGCGGGGGGGCCTTAGGAGATACGCAGTATTTT
CDR3aa: CASSGGALGDTQYF

v_gene: TRBV25-1
j_gene: TRBJ1-6
abundance: -
d_gene: TRBD1
CDR3nt: TGTGCCAGCAGTGAAATGGGACAGGTTAATTCCCCCCTCCACTTT
CDR3aa: CASSEMGQVNSPLHF

v_gene: TRBV7-6
j_gene: TRBJ2-3
abundance: once
d_gene: TRBD1
CDR3nt: TGTGCCAGCAGCTCCCGGACAGGGGAAACGCAGTATTTT
CDR3aa: CASSSRTGETQYF

v_gene: TRBV7-2
j_gene: TRBJ1-6
abundance: -
d_gene: -
CDR3nt: TGTGCCAGCAGCTTAGAACCGAGAGGTTCACCCCTCCACTTT
CDR3aa: CASSLEPRGSPLHF

v_gene: TRBV4-3
j_gene: TRBJ1-2
abundance: -
d_gene: -
CDR3nt: TGCGCCAGCAGCCAACCTGGAGGTTCCTATGGCTACACCTTC
CDR3aa: CASSQPGGSYGYTF

v_gene: TRBV6-1
j_gene: TRBJ1-4
abundance: -
d_gene: -
CDR3nt: TGTGCCAGCAGTGTATTAGCTAATGAAAAACTGTTTTTT
CDR3aa: CASSVLANEKLFF

v_gene: TRBV11-3
j_gene: TRBJ2-1
abundance: once
d_gene: TRBD1
CDR3nt: TGTGCCAGCAGCTTGGGGGACAGGGTACGTGGCAATGAGCAGTTCTTC
CDR3aa: CASSLGDRVRGNEQFF

v_gene: TRBV18
j_gene: TRBJ2-6
abundance: -
d_gene: TRBD1
CDR3nt: TGTGCCAGCTCACCTTCCGGGACAGGGTACCCCTCTCTCCTCTCTGGGGCCAACGTCCTGACTTTC
CDR3aa: CASSPSGTGYPSLLSGANVLTF

v_gene: TRBV5-1
j_gene: TRBJ2-3
abundance: -
d_gene: -
CDR3nt: TGCGCCAGCACCCCTTCCAGGGGGGCCCCAGATACGCAGTATTTT
CDR3aa: CASTPSRGAPDTQYF

v_gene: TRBV5-4
j_gene: TRBJ2-1
abundance: -
d_gene: TRBD2
CDR3nt: TGTGCCAGCAGCTCAAGCGGGGGAAAATACAATGAGCAGTTCTTC
CDR3aa: CASSSSGGKYNEQFF

v_gene: TRBV5-1
j_gene: TRBJ1-1
abundance: -
d_gene: -
CDR3nt: TGCGCCAGCAGCCTGGACGGGGGGCTGGGTGGCACTGAAGCTTTCTTT
CDR3aa: CASSLDGGLGGTEAFF

v_gene: TRBV2
j_gene: TRBJ1-2
abundance: -
d_gene: -
CDR3nt: TGTGCCAGCAGTGAAGGTACAGGGTGGATCTATGGCTACACCTTC
CDR3aa: CASSEGTGWIYGYTF

v_gene: TRBV7-6
j_gene: TRBJ2-7
abundance: -
d_gene: -
CDR3nt: TGTGCCAGCAGCCTGGGAGGCAGTAGCTCCTACGAGCAGTACTTC
CDR3aa: CASSLGGSSSYEQYF

v_gene: TRBV7-2
j_gene: TRBJ2-7
abundance: -
d_gene: -
CDR3nt: TGTGCCAGCAGCTTAGGGATTGGGAGCTCCTACGAGCAGTACTTC
CDR3aa: CASSLGIGSSYEQYF

v_gene: TRBV18
j_gene: TRBJ2-4
abundance: once
d_gene: -
CDR3nt: TGTGCCAGCTCACCTGGACAGAACATTCAGTACTTC
CDR3aa: CASSPGQNIQYF

v_gene: TRBV5-1
j_gene: TRBJ2-6
abundance: -
d_gene: -
CDR3nt: TGCGCCAGCAGCCCCTTAAATGGGGCCAACGTCCTGACTTTC
CDR3aa: CASSPLNGANVLTF

v_gene: TRBV9
j_gene: TRBJ1-6
abundance: -
d_gene: TRBD1
CDR3nt: TGTGCCAGCAGCTTAACAGGGGGCCATAATTCACCCCTCCACTTT
CDR3aa: CASSLTGGHNSPLHF

v_gene: TRBV7-2
j_gene: TRBJ1-1
abundance: -
d_gene: -
CDR3nt: TGTGCCAGCAGCGCTTCAGTGGACACTGAAGCTTTCTTT
CDR3aa: CASSASVDTEAFF

v_gene: TRBV6-5
j_gene: TRBJ1-6
abundance: -
d_gene: TRBD1
CDR3nt: TGTGCCAGCAGTTACGGGCGACAGGGGAATTCCCCCCTCCACTTT
CDR3aa: CASSYGRQGNSPLHF

v_gene: TRBV7-6
j_gene: TRBJ1-2
abundance: once
d_gene: -
CDR3nt: TGTGCCAGCAGCTTAGATCAGTTCTATGGCTACACCTTC
CDR3aa: CASSLDQFYGYTF

v_gene: TRBV19
j_gene: TRBJ1-1
abundance: -
d_gene: -
CDR3nt: TGTGCCAGTAGGGACACTTGGGGCACTGAAGCTTTCTTT
CDR3aa: CASRDTWGTEAFF

v_gene: TRBV4-1
j_gene: TRBJ1-1
abundance: -
d_gene: TRBD1
CDR3nt: TGCGCCAGCAGCTCCCCGGACAGGAGGGACACTGAAGCTTTCTTT
CDR3aa: CASSSPDRRDTEAFF

v_gene: TRBV9
j_gene: TRBJ2-4
abundance: -
d_gene: -
CDR3nt: TGTGCCAGCAGCCAGACCGGACAGCTAGCCAAAAACATTCAGTACTTC
CDR3aa: CASSQTGQLAKNIQYF

v_gene: TRBV4-1
j_gene: TRBJ2-5
abundance: once
d_gene: TRBD1
CDR3nt: TGCGCCAGCAGCCAAGAATACAGGGGAAAAGGACAAGAGACCCAGTACTTC
CDR3aa: CASSQEYRGKGQETQYF

v_gene: TRBV5-4
j_gene: TRBJ2-5
abundance: -
d_gene: TRBD2
CDR3nt: TGTGCCAGCAGCTCCCCAGCGGGGGGAAACCAAGAGACCCAGTACTTC
CDR3aa: CASSSPAGGNQETQYF

v_gene: TRBV4-1
j_gene: TRBJ1-2
abundance: -
d_gene: -
CDR3nt: TGCGCCAGCAGCCCCCGCAGGGGCGACCCCTCTAATTATGGCTACACCTTC
CDR3aa: CASSPRRGDPSNYGYTF

v_gene: TRBV9
j_gene: TRBJ2-5
abundance: -
d_gene: TRBD2
CDR3nt: TGTGCCAGCAGCGTAGCTTCAGGCGGGGGGGCTGAGACCCAGTACTTC
CDR3aa: CASSVASGGGAETQYF

v_gene: TRBV5-6
j_gene: TRBJ2-6
abundance: -
d_gene: -
CDR3nt: TGTGCCAGCAGCGCGAGGACAGCCTCTGGGGCCAACGTCCTGACTTTC
CDR3aa: CASSARTASGANVLTF

v_gene: TRBV14
j_gene: TRBJ1-6
abundance: -
d_gene: -
CDR3nt: TGTGCCAGCAGCCAAGATAGGACGCGGCTAGACAGGCATAATTCACCCCTCCACTTT
CDR3aa: CASSQDRTRLDRHNSPLHF

v_gene: TRBV6-1
j_gene: TRBJ1-2
abundance: -
d_gene: -
CDR3nt: TGTGCCAGCAGTGAAACGGGTCAGGGTAGTACCAGCTATGGCTACACCTTC
CDR3aa: CASSETGQGSTSYGYTF

v_gene: TRBV7-9
j_gene: TRBJ1-2
abundance: -
d_gene: TRBD1
CDR3nt: TGTGCCAGCAGCCCACTAGGACAGGGGGCCGGCTATGGCTACACCTTC
CDR3aa: CASSPLGQGAGYGYTF

v_gene: TRBV7-2
j_gene: TRBJ1-4
abundance: -
d_gene: -
CDR3nt: TGTGCCAGCAGCTTAGCGTCGGGAGCAACTAATGAAAAACTGTTTTTT
CDR3aa: CASSLASGATNEKLFF

v_gene: TRBV5-1
j_gene: TRBJ2-5
abundance: -
d_gene: -
CDR3nt: TGCGCCAGCAGCTTGGGCAGGGAAGAGACCCAGTACTTC
CDR3aa: CASSLGREETQYF

v_gene: TRBV7-6
j_gene: TRBJ2-2
abundance: once
d_gene: -
CDR3nt: TGTGCCAGCAGCTTAGGTTCTCGGGGTGCCACCGGGGAGCTGTTTTTT
CDR3aa: CASSLGSRGATGELFF

v_gene: TRBV6-6
j_gene: TRBJ2-3
abundance: few
d_gene: TRBD1
CDR3nt: TGTGCCAGCAGTAAACGGACAGGGGGCACGACAGATACGCAGTATTTT
CDR3aa: CASSKRTGGTTDTQYF

v_gene: TRBV5-1
j_gene: TRBJ2-3
abundance: -
d_gene: -
CDR3nt: TGCGCCAGCAGCTTGCGACAAGACACAGATACGCAGTATTTT
CDR3aa: CASSLRQDTDTQYF

v_gene: TRBV6-1
j_gene: TRBJ1-5
abundance: once
d_gene: TRBD1
CDR3nt: TGTGCCAGCATTGAGGGACAGGTGAATCAGCCCCAGCATTTT
CDR3aa: CASIEGQVNQPQHF

v_gene: TRBV14
j_gene: TRBJ1-2
abundance: once
d_gene: -
CDR3nt: TGTGCCAGCAGCCTAGGCGGTGGGTATGGCTACACCTTC
CDR3aa: CASSLGGGYGYTF

v_gene: TRBV7-3
j_gene: TRBJ2-1
abundance: -
d_gene: -
CDR3nt: TGTGCCAGCAGCTTATTTCCGGGGACACCCTCTTACAATGAGCAGTTCTTC
CDR3aa: CASSLFPGTPSYNEQFF